The 20 T cell receptor beta chains below were found in one sample sequenced in a study of yellow fever vaccine responses in identical twins. Each CDR3 protein gets one entry after TCRdb re-called the RT-PCR reads with MiXCR. The sample records about 19,000 distinct CDR3 sequences, under 75% being singletons. This material consisted of T cells from blood (PBMCs), unsorted or a sorted subset (not recorded which), taken before or after yellow fever vaccination (not recorded which). These receptors came from a woman younger than 30 who received the yellow fever vaccine.

The chain couples TRBV29-1 to TRBJ2-5; D is unclear. Germline CDR1 SQVTM, CDR2 ANQGSEA. The length of the CDR3 is 14 residues. Deletions cut 5 bases from V and 2 bases from J, with 15 bases between. The CDR3 DNA sequence: TGCAGCGTTCTATTGGCAGCAGCTCAAGAGACCCAGTACTTC. Translated, it gives CSVLLAAAQETQYF. Variable domain in full (rest from reference TRBV29-1 and TRBJ2-5): SAVISQKPSRDICQRGTSLTIQCQVDSQVTMMFWYRQQPGQSLTLIATANQGSEATYESGFVIDKFPISRPNLTFSTLTVSNMSPEDSSIYLCSVLLAAAQETQYFGPGTRLLVL.

The CDR3 region is CASSQSGTYTDTQYF. The DNA of the CDR3 is TGTGCCAGCTCCCAAAGCGGGACCTACACAGATACGCAGTATTTT. This chain joins TRBV18 and TRBJ2-3; TRBD2 matches 7 bases. Per the germline V gene, CDR1 is KGHSH and CDR2 is LQKENI. The V and J ends lost 6 bases and 2 bases, in that order; junction bases with no gene match: 8. The CDR3 runs 15 residues.

The chain recombines TRBV28 with TRBJ2-2; a possible D gene is TRBD2 (5 bases). This CDR3 contains 14 residues. V was clipped by 10 bases and J by 1 base, with 13 bases between them. Germline V gives CDR1 MDHEN, CDR2 SYDVKM. The CDR3, as DNA: TGTGCCACCATTTGGAGCGGGAACACCGGGGAGCTGTTTTTT. Protein: CATIWSGNTGELFF.

This clonotype was observed once. This chain links TRBV18 with TRBJ2-6; D is possibly TRBD1 or TRBD2 (5 bases each). Germline V gives CDR1 KGHSH, CDR2 LQKENI. The V gene lost 2 bases and the J gene lost 0 bases, with 11 bases spanning the gap. The CDR3 is 17 amino acids. For the CDR3, the DNA is TGTGCCAGCTCACCAACACTAGGGGACTCTGGGGCCAACGTCCTGACTTTC. Translating it yields CASSPTLGDSGANVLTF.

The chain recombines TRBV12-3 or TRBV12-4 with TRBJ2-7; the D gene is possibly TRBD1 (5 bases). Trimming left V 5 bases short and J 6 bases short, with 14 bases between. This CDR3 region has 13 residues. CDR3 residues: CASSPQIRGEQYF. The CDR3 region has the DNA TGTGCCAGCAGTCCCCAGATAAGGGGCGAGCAGTACTTC.

This clonotype showed up just once. The V gene is TRBV7-6, the J gene TRBJ2-3, with no clear D. Germline lookup yields CDR1 SGHVS and CDR2 FNYEAQ. V lost 1 base, J lost 6 bases, and 8 bases lay in between. The CDR3 totals 13 residues. CDR3 protein: CASSLGPGDTQYF. Written as DNA, the CDR3 is TGTGCCAGCAGCTTAGGTCCCGGGGATACGCAGTATTTT. The full variable domain, its missing parts supplied by reference TRBV7-6 and TRBJ2-3, is GAGVSQSPRYKVTKRGQDVALRCDPISGHVSLYWYRQALGQGPEFLTYFNYEAQQDKSGLPNDRFSAERPEGSISTLTIQRTEQRDSAMYRCASSLGPGDTQYFGPGTRLTVL.

The chain employs TRBV5-1 and TRBJ2-7; D unclear. The germline V gene encodes CDR1 SGHRS and CDR2 YFSETQ. Trimming shortened V by 2 bases and J by 2 bases, and 8 bases separated the two germline ends. CDR3 size: 13 residues. CDR3 in amino acids: CASSFATAYEQYF. The CDR3 DNA reads TGCGCCAGCAGCTTTGCGACCGCCTACGAGCAGTACTTC.

The V gene is TRBV4-3, the J gene TRBJ1-2, with D unclear. The V end lost 7 bases, the J end lost 3 bases, and 15 bases lay between the germline ends. The CDR3 runs 14 residues. Germline CDR1 is LGHNA and CDR2 is YSLEER. The CDR3 is CASNKNSVDYGYTF. DNA of the CDR3: TGCGCCAGCAACAAAAACTCGGTTGACTATGGCTACACCTTC.

J is TRBJ1-5 and V is TRBV12-3 or TRBV12-4; D gene unclear. This CDR3 is 13 amino acids long. Trimming took 0 bases from V and 4 from J, leaving 4 bases between them. Here the CDR3 DNA reads TGTGCCAGCAGTTTAGCGACTAATCAGCCCCAGCATTTT. This sequence encodes CASSLATNQPQHF.

The V and J genes are TRBV2 and TRBJ1-1; D is undetermined. V lost 3 bases and J 1 base, leaving 6 bases between the germline ends. The CDR3 has 13 amino acids. The germline CDR1 and CDR2 sequences are SNHLY and FYNNEI. CDR3 nucleotide sequence: TGTGCCAGCAGTGACGGAGAGAACACTGAAGCTTTCTTT. Residues: CASSDGENTEAFF.

This clonotype was counted between two and nine times. The V gene is TRBV12-3 or TRBV12-4, the J gene TRBJ2-7, with 10 bases fitting TRBD2. This CDR3 has 14 amino acids. The J segment lost 7 bases and the V segment lost 6 bases, leaving 9 bases of the junction unmatched. CDR3 DNA sequence: TGTGCCAGCAGCCAGTCTAGCGGGAGCTGGGAGCAGTACTTC. Its protein is CASSQSSGSWEQYF.

Only one count was recorded for this clonotype. V usage is TRBV2 and J usage is TRBJ2-1; 11 bases line up with TRBD2. The CDR3 runs to 15 residues. Germline V gene data show CDR1 as SNHLY and CDR2 as FYNNEI. With V trimmed by 8 bases and J by 7 bases, 10 bases remained unmatched. The CDR3 sequence: CASGPSGGSGNEQFF. CDR3 sequence (DNA): TGTGCCAGCGGACCTAGCGGGGGGTCCGGGAATGAGCAGTTCTTC.

This clonotype was observed once. The gene calls are TRBV29-1 and TRBJ1-1; D is ambiguous. Trimming pared 6 bases from V and 9 bases from J, leaving 14 bases between. This CDR3 contains 11 residues. Germline V lookup: CDR1 SQVTM, CDR2 ANQGSEA. The CDR3 sequence: CSVYNQYQAFF. Written as DNA, the CDR3 is TGCAGCGTCTATAATCAATATCAAGCTTTCTTT.

The rearrangement joins TRBV6-1 to TRBJ2-1; possible D gene TRBD2, 5 bases. The CDR3 consists of 17 residues. Trimming cost V 6 bases and J 0 bases, with 18 bases left between them. Germline V gene lookup returns CDR1 MNHNS and CDR2 SASEGT. CDR3 sequence reads: CASRMRDFDLSYNEQFF. DNA for the CDR3: TGTGCCAGCAGGATGAGGGATTTCGACCTCTCCTACAATGAGCAGTTCTTC.

The rearrangement links TRBV28 to TRBJ2-7; no definite D call. The V end was cut by 7 bases, the J end by 1 base, with 8 bases between. The CDR3 covers 12 residues. Per germline, CDR1 MDHEN and CDR2 SYDVKM. The CDR3 DNA follows: TGTGCCAGCACCGCAGGATCCTACGAGCAGTACTTC. It encodes CASTAGSYEQYF.

The rearrangement uses TRBV2 and TRBJ2-1; TRBD1 aligns across 7 bases. With 7 bases clipped from V and 13 bases from J, the junction kept 4 bases outside the gene matches. There are 10 residues in the CDR3. Germline V gene lookup returns CDR1 SNHLY and CDR2 FYNNEI. The CDR3 nucleotides read TGTGCCAGCAAATGGGACAGACAGTTCTTC. Its protein product is CASKWDRQFF. Combining the CDR3 with reference TRBV2 and TRBJ2-1 gives the whole variable domain EPEVTQTPSHQVTQMGQEVILRCVPISNHLYFYWYRQILGQKVEFLVSFYNNEISEKSEIFDDQFSVERPDGSNFTLKIRSTKLEDSAMYFCASKWDRQFFGPGTRLTVL.

The V call is TRBV24-1, the J call TRBJ2-1; the D gene is possibly TRBD1 (5 bases). Trimming cost V 9 bases and J 8 bases, with 13 bases left between them. Germline loops: CDR1 KGHDR, CDR2 SFDVKD. This CDR3 has 12 amino acids. The CDR3 sequence: CATSMMGHEQFF. The CDR3, as DNA: TGTGCCACCTCAATGATGGGGCATGAGCAGTTCTTC.

This chain connects TRBV28 to TRBJ1-6; the match to TRBD1 covers 7 bases. The germline gives CDR1 MDHEN, CDR2 SYDVKM. V gave up 5 bases and J gave up 8 bases; unmatched junction bases: 0. This CDR3 has 12 amino acids. CDR3 sequence reads: CASSGTDSPLHF. The DNA of the CDR3 is TGTGCCAGCAGTGGGACAGATTCACCCCTCCACTTT.

The chain has TRBV14 and TRBJ2-5; 7 bases agree with TRBD2. The junction had 6 bases not matched to a gene; V was cut back by 1 base and J by 7 bases. CDR1 and CDR2 from the germline V gene are SGHDN and FVKESK. This CDR3 is built from 14 residues. The CDR3 loop reads CASSQAGGRGTQYF. The CDR3 DNA reads TGTGCCAGCAGCCAAGCTGGAGGGAGGGGGACCCAGTACTTC.

CDR3 protein: CSVGQGLTDTQYF. CDR3 coding DNA: TGCAGCGTGGGACAGGGGCTCACAGATACGCAGTATTTT. The chain recombines TRBV29-1 with TRBJ2-3; 10 nucleotides align to TRBD1. Germline V gives CDR1 SQVTM, CDR2 ANQGSEA. V gave up 6 bases and J gave up 2 bases; unmatched junction bases: 2. The CDR3 is made up of 13 amino acids.